The 22 T cell receptor beta chains below come from one sample, sequenced in a study of CD8+CD57+ T cells in acquired aplastic anemia (dated by TCRdb to between 2017 and 2018). Sequenced on an Illumina HiSeq 2000. Genomic DNA served as template for TCR beta VDJ combination and CDR3 sequence profiling. In TCRdb, the public reads were trimmed at Q25 with fastp and aligned with MiXCR, with productive beta chains retained. All rows with the same CDR3 protein become a single entry with the most common DNA and genes. In this sample the table shows under 200,000 distinct CDR3 sequences, 35% to 55% of which occur a single time. Approximately 1.1% of the sample goes to the ten largest clones. Sequenced material: sorted CD4+, CD8+, or CD8+CD57+ T cells (not recorded which) from PBMCs. The receptors stem from a human donor in good health.

Many counts were recorded for this clonotype. The chain has TRBV7-9 and TRBJ2-7; TRBD1 matches at 7 bases. Germline assignment: CDR1 SEHNR and CDR2 FQNEAQ (reference sequence). The CDR3 is 14 amino acids. The V gene end was trimmed by 5 bases and the J gene end by 0 bases; junction bases not matched to a gene: 4. The CDR3 DNA reads TGTGCCAGCAGCACGGGACAGAGCTCCTACGAGCAGTACTTC. Translated: CASSTGQSSYEQYF.

The chain couples TRBV10-3 to TRBJ2-1; D unclear. Germline V gene lookup returns CDR1 ENHRY and CDR2 SYGVKD. CDR3 size: 15 residues. Trimming removed 6 bases from V and 2 bases from J, with 14 bases in between. DNA for the CDR3: TGTGCCATCAGCCCTAGTGGGGAAACCTACAATGAGCAGTTCTTC. It yields the protein CAISPSGETYNEQFF.

This clonotype was counted only a few times. V gene TRBV30 combines with J gene TRBJ1-4; TRBD1 aligns across 9 bases. The CDR3 spans 12 residues. CDR1 and CDR2 from the germline V gene are GTSNPN and SVGIG (reference sequence). Trimming removed 3 bases from V and 11 bases from J; junction bases left unmatched: 4. DNA for the CDR3: TGTGCCTGGAGGGACAGGGGCCAGAAACTGTTTTTT. This translates into CAWRDRGQKLFF.

This clonotype was observed at least ten times. The chain links TRBV20-1 to TRBJ2-7; D is unclear. The V and J ends lost 0 bases and 8 bases respectively, with 14 bases between them. This CDR3 region has 13 residues. Germline lookup yields CDR1 DFQATT and CDR2 SNEGSKA (reference sequence). The CDR3 region is CSARDLAGYQQYF. In nucleotides, the CDR3 is TGCAGTGCTAGAGATCTCGCCGGGTATCAGCAGTACTTC.

This clonotype occurred many times. CDR3 region: CASSLTSGADNEQFF. The CDR3 region has the DNA TGCGCCAGCAGCCTGACTAGCGGAGCTGACAATGAGCAGTTCTTC. The chain employs TRBV10-1 and TRBJ2-1, with 9 bases aligning to TRBD2. CDR1 is WNHNN and CDR2 is SYGVQD in the germline V gene (reference sequence). Trimming cost V 6 bases and J 5 bases; bases outside gene matches: 8. The CDR3 is 15 amino acids.

The chain employs TRBV29-1 and TRBJ1-1; the D is unclear. This CDR3 contains 13 residues. V was pared by 4 bases and J by 11 bases, with 20 bases between. CDR1 and CDR2 (germline): SQVTM, ANQGSEA. The CDR3 nucleotides read TGCAGCGTTGCTGAGACGGAGGGCCTTGGGGCTTTCTTT. It is translated as CSVAETEGLGAFF.

Details on this clonotype: A much bigger clone sits one base away, suggesting this may be a read error. The CDR3 DNA follows: TGCGCCAGCAGCTTGTCTACAGCGATCACTGAAGCTTTCTTT. It specifies CASSLSTAITEAFF. The chain recombines TRBV5-1 with TRBJ1-1; D not certain. The V gene's germline CDR1 is SGHRS and CDR2 YFSETQ. Trimming removed 1 base at V and 4 bases at J, with 11 bases between. CDR3 size: 14 residues.

The chain couples TRBV20-1 to TRBJ1-1; 7 nucleotides agree with TRBD1. V shed 6 bases, J shed 3 bases, and the junction held 7 bases outside the gene matches. Looked up from germline, CDR1 is DFQATT and CDR2 is SNEGSKA (reference sequence). CDR3 length: 13 residues. As DNA, the CDR3 is TGCAGTGCCACGACAGGGCTGTACACTGAAGCTTTCTTT. Protein: CSATTGLYTEAFF.

The CDR3 protein is CASTEGYSNQPQHF. The CDR3 region has the DNA TGTGCCAGCACCGAGGGTTATAGCAATCAGCCCCAGCATTTT. This chain joins TRBV6-1 and TRBJ1-5; D is uncertain. Germline CDR1 MNHNS, CDR2 SASEGT. This CDR3 contains 14 residues. Trimming took off 7 bases at V and 0 bases at J, with 10 bases between the two ends.

This clonotype has ten or more counts. V and J are TRBV3-1 and TRBJ2-5; D is unresolved. V dropped 3 bases and J dropped 0 bases, with 5 bases sitting between them. The CDR3 has 13 amino acids. The germline gives CDR1 LGHDT, CDR2 YNNKEL (reference sequence). Written as DNA, the CDR3 is TGTGCCAGCAGCCATTCCCACCAAGAGACCCAGTACTTC. Its translation: CASSHSHQETQYF.

This clonotype was detected many times. V gene TRBV29-1 combines with J gene TRBJ2-7; D assignment may be TRBD1 or TRBD2 (5 bases each). The V gene lost 5 bases and the J gene lost 2 bases, with 22 bases spanning the gap. CDR1 and CDR2 from the germline V gene are SQVTM and ANQGSEA. This CDR3 spans 16 amino acids. CDR3 in amino acids: CSVSGTSTTLTYEQYF. In DNA, the CDR3 is TGCAGCGTTTCCGGGACCTCGACGACACTGACCTACGAGCAGTACTTC.

This clonotype has just a few counts. The V and J genes are TRBV29-1 and TRBJ2-7; TRBD2 matches at 9 bases. Germline-derived CDR1 and CDR2 are SQVTM and ANQGSEA. Trimming took 4 bases from V and 3 from J; bases not matched to a gene: 4. The CDR3 contains 13 residues. The CDR3 region has the DNA TGCAGCGTTGCGCGGGAGGGCGGCTACGAGCAGTACTTC. This encodes CSVAREGGYEQYF.

The chain joins TRBV5-1 to TRBJ1-4; D is undetermined. V was cut by 2 bases and J by 5 bases, with 13 bases left in between. The CDR3 is made up of 15 amino acids. Germline-derived CDR1 and CDR2 are SGHRS and YFSETQ. The CDR3 spells CASSFRDNANEKLFF. CDR3 nucleotide sequence: TGCGCCAGCAGCTTCAGAGATAACGCAAATGAAAAACTGTTTTTT.

This clonotype showed up just once. The chain uses TRBV20-1 and TRBJ2-1; 13 nucleotides line up with TRBD2. The junction had 9 bases not matched to a gene; V was cut back by 5 bases and J by 2 bases. CDR1 is DFQATT and CDR2 is SNEGSKA in the germline V gene (reference sequence). The CDR3 covers 17 residues. The CDR3 DNA sequence: TGCAGTGCTCCCGGACTAGCGGGAGTTCCCGCCTACAATGAGCAGTTCTTC. Protein: CSAPGLAGVPAYNEQFF.

The gene calls are TRBV7-9 and TRBJ1-2; D is perhaps TRBD1 (5 bases). Trimming left V 7 bases short and J 4 bases short, with 16 bases between. The CDR3 is made up of 14 amino acids. CDR1 SEHNR and CDR2 FQNEAQ come from the germline V gene (reference sequence). The CDR3 is CASTSGSGGYGYTF. The CDR3 bases are TGTGCCAGCACCTCAGGGTCTGGGGGCTATGGCTACACCTTC.

Ten or more counts support this clonotype. The genes are TRBV12-3 or TRBV12-4 and TRBJ2-1; 8 bases are shared with TRBD1. V lost 2 bases, J lost 6 bases, and 6 bases stayed unmatched. The CDR3 contains 15 residues. The CDR3 here is CASSLNTGGGNEQFF. CDR3 nucleotide sequence: TGTGCCAGCAGTTTAAACACAGGGGGTGGCAATGAGCAGTTCTTC.

This rearrangement joins TRBV10-3 to TRBJ1-1; 8 bases align to TRBD1. Per germline, CDR1 ENHRY and CDR2 SYGVKD. Trimming cost V 11 bases and J 0 bases; bases outside gene matches: 2. This CDR3 is built from 12 residues. CDR3 DNA: TGTGCCGGACAGGGCATGAACACTGAAGCTTTCTTT. This codes for CAGQGMNTEAFF.

On this clonotype: Mismatch with germline at one junction end may stem from a read error. The genes are TRBV4-3 and TRBJ2-7, with TRBD2 matching 10 bases. There are 17 residues in the CDR3. The germline V gene has CDR1 LGHNA and CDR2 YSLEER. This CDR3 reads CASSKDTLVAGGYEQYF. CDR3 in DNA: TGCGCCAGCAGCAAAGACACACTCGTAGCGGGGGGCTACGAGCAGTACTTC.

This clonotype was found many times. The rearrangement uses TRBV7-3 and TRBJ2-2; D may be TRBD2 (5 bases). The CDR3 loop spans 14 amino acids. Trimming took off 1 base at V and 6 bases at J, with 9 bases between the two ends. Germline assignment: CDR1 SGHTA and CDR2 FQGTGA. This chain's CDR3 is CASSLKRAAGELFF. DNA for the CDR3: TGTGCCAGCAGCTTAAAGAGGGCGGCCGGGGAGCTGTTTTTT.

This clonotype was seen repeatedly, ten times or more. This chain uses TRBV27 with TRBJ2-7; no reliable D call. The V end was cut by 5 bases, the J end by 4 bases, with 9 bases between. The CDR3 extends over 12 amino acids. Germline lookup yields CDR1 MNHEY and CDR2 SMNVEV (reference sequence). The chain's CDR3 is CASSGRRYEQYF. Here the CDR3 DNA reads TGTGCCAGCAGTGGACGTAGGTACGAGCAGTACTTC.

The sample holds many counts of this clonotype. V and J are TRBV6-1 and TRBJ2-3; TRBD2 matches 9 bases. Germline values: CDR1 MNHNS, CDR2 SASEGT. The CDR3 is made up of 14 amino acids. V trimming: 8 bases; J trimming: 0 bases; junction bases outside the gene matches: 3. CDR3 DNA sequence: TGTGCCAGCGTCCTAGCGGGGAGCACAGATACGCAGTATTTT. This codes for CASVLAGSTDTQYF.

V usage is TRBV2 and J usage is TRBJ1-6; 9 bases are shared with TRBD1. This CDR3 has 13 amino acids. Germline V gene sequence: CDR1 SNHLY, CDR2 FYNNEI. The trim removed 5 bases at V and 11 bases at J, leaving 4 bases unmatched. The chain's CDR3 is CASSPGQGPPLHF. DNA of the CDR3: TGTGCCAGCAGTCCGGGACAGGGTCCACCCCTCCACTTT.